Following are 18 T cell receptor beta chains from one sample sequenced in a study. TCRdb passed the RT-PCR reads through MiXCR, listing each CDR3 protein once. This sample carries about 680,000 distinct CDR3 sequences, 14% of them seen once, and the ten largest clones take roughly 3.6%. The sequenced material came from memory CD4+ T cells from blood. The receptors shown here come from a female donor in good health, serving as a healthy control.

The genes are TRBV6-5 and TRBJ2-1, with 9 nucleotides matching TRBD2. The CDR3 covers 13 residues. Germline values: CDR1 MNHEY, CDR2 SVGAGI. J lost 10 bases, V lost 7 bases, and 8 bases had no gene match. In nucleotides, the CDR3 is TGTGCCAGCACGGGTAGCGGGAGTGGGGAGCAGTTCTTC. It specifies CASTGSGSGEQFF.

CDR3 nucleotides: TGTGCCAGCAGGCTACGGAACAGGGGAATCGGATGGCAGTACTTC. Its protein is CASRLRNRGIGWQYF. The chain links TRBV6-5 to TRBJ2-7; TRBD1 agrees at 7 bases. The germline CDR1 and CDR2 sequences are MNHEY and SVGAGI. This CDR3 is built from 15 residues. Losses at the gene ends were 6 bases for V and 9 bases for J; bases not matched to a gene: 17.

The CDR3 reads CASVRTSGNLNEQFF. Here the CDR3 DNA reads TGTGCCAGCGTTCGGACTAGCGGGAATCTCAATGAGCAGTTCTTC. The rearrangement links TRBV27 to TRBJ2-1; TRBD2 matches at 12 bases. The CDR3 spans 15 residues. V dropped 8 bases and J dropped 6; count of bases not matched to a gene: 8. CDR1 is MNHEY and CDR2 is SMNVEV in the germline V gene (reference sequence).

This clonotype has at least ten counts. This chain joins TRBV5-6 and TRBJ2-1; D unclear. The CDR3 length is 11 residues. Germline V gene data show CDR1 as SGHDT and CDR2 as YYEEEE. V was clipped by 2 bases and J by 6 bases, with 3 bases between them. The CDR3 DNA reads TGTGCCAGCAGCTTAATCAATGAGCAGTTCTTC. Translated: CASSLINEQFF.

This clonotype came up many times. The chain recombines TRBV3-1 with TRBJ2-1; the D gene is possibly TRBD1 (5 bases). The germline V gene encodes CDR1 LGHDT and CDR2 YNNKEL (reference sequence). CDR3 size: 11 residues. With 6 bases removed from V and 12 bases from J, the gap between germline ends came to 12 bases. CDR3 sequence: CASRLDQGQFF. CDR3 nucleotide sequence: TGTGCCAGCAGACTGGACCAGGGGCAGTTCTTC.

CDR3 in DNA: TGCAGCGTTCAGTACTCTGGAAACACCATATATTTT. Translated, it gives CSVQYSGNTIYF. The chain carries TRBV29-1 and TRBJ1-3; D is uncertain. CDR3 length: 12 amino acids. V lost 5 bases, J lost 0 bases, and 5 bases lay in between. The germline V gene encodes CDR1 SQVTM and CDR2 ANQGSEA.

The chain links TRBV18 to TRBJ1-6; D is uncertain. The CDR3 totals 17 residues. The V gene lost 2 bases and the J gene lost 0 bases, with 11 bases spanning the gap. Per germline, CDR1 KGHSH and CDR2 LQKENI. The CDR3 protein is CASSPEQQSSYNSPLHF. In DNA form, the CDR3 reads TGTGCCAGCTCACCAGAGCAACAGAGCTCCTATAATTCACCCCTCCACTTT.

The V gene is TRBV7-3, the J gene TRBJ2-3; 8 bases are a match to TRBD1. Trimming removed 5 bases from V and 4 bases from J; junction bases left unmatched: 5. The CDR3 extends over 14 amino acids. CDR1 and CDR2 from the germline V gene are SGHTA and FQGTGA. CDR3 region: CASSRDRGPDTQYF. In DNA form, the CDR3 reads TGTGCCAGCAGCCGCGACAGGGGACCAGATACGCAGTATTTT.

This clonotype came up many times. The V call is TRBV20-1, the J call TRBJ2-7; no clear D. Trimming shortened V by 6 bases and J by 6 bases, and 18 bases separated the two germline ends. The germline gives CDR1 DFQATT, CDR2 SNEGSKA (reference sequence). The CDR3 spans 13 residues. CDR3 protein: CSASLGPPGEQYF. CDR3 DNA sequence: TGCAGTGCGAGTCTCGGACCCCCGGGCGAGCAGTACTTC.

This clonotype has ten or more counts. The chain recombines TRBV29-1 with TRBJ1-1; D is unclear. Between the trimmed V and J ends, which lost 6 bases and 1 base, there was a span of 6 bases. The CDR3 has 11 amino acids. Germline CDR1 reads SQVTM; CDR2 reads ANQGSEA. CDR3 protein: CSVPGNTEAFF. As DNA, the CDR3 is TGCAGCGTCCCAGGGAACACTGAAGCTTTCTTT. Filled out from reference TRBV29-1 and TRBJ1-1, the complete variable domain reads SAVISQKPSRDICQRGTSLTIQCQVDSQVTMMFWYRQQPGQSLTLIATANQGSEATYESGFVIDKFPISRPNLTFSTLTVSNMSPEDSSIYLCSVPGNTEAFFGQGTRLTVV.

The chain combines TRBV12-3 or TRBV12-4 with TRBJ2-2; D remains ambiguous. Trimming took 10 bases from V and 4 from J, leaving 16 bases between them. This CDR3 region has 14 residues. CDR3 loop: CATSGRMVTGELFF. CDR3 nucleotides: TGTGCCACCTCCGGAAGGATGGTCACCGGGGAGCTGTTTTTT.

This chain joins TRBV18 and TRBJ1-6; 7 positions match TRBD1. The CDR3 is 17 amino acids. Trimming at V came to 3 bases and at J to 8 bases, leaving 13 bases not matched to a gene. Germline CDR1 and CDR2: KGHSH and LQKENI. The chain's CDR3 is CASSPRGAGGIDSPLHF. DNA for the CDR3: TGTGCCAGCTCACCCCGTGGTGCAGGGGGGATTGATTCACCCCTCCACTTT. Full variable domain (remainder filled in from reference TRBV18 and TRBJ1-6): NAGVMQNPRHLVRRRGQEARLRCSPMKGHSHVYWYRQLPEEGLKFMVYLQKENIIDESGMPKERFSAEFPKEGPSILRIQQVVRGDSAAYFCASSPRGAGGIDSPLHFGNGTRLTVT.

The V call is TRBV10-3, the J call TRBJ1-6, with D unclear. V was shortened by 7 bases and J by 7 bases, with 17 bases between the two germline ends. This CDR3 contains 15 residues. Germline assignment: CDR1 ENHRY and CDR2 SYGVKD. The CDR3 DNA reads TGTGCCATCATGGAAGGACCCACCGGGAATTCACCCCTCCACTTT. Residues: CAIMEGPTGNSPLHF.

This clonotype was counted only a few times. J is TRBJ1-2 and V is TRBV28; tentative D call: TRBD1 (5 bases). The ends were cut back, 11 bases at V and 8 bases at J, with 24 bases in the middle. The CDR3 spans 14 residues. Per the germline V gene, CDR1 is MDHEN and CDR2 is SYDVKM. CDR3 loop: CASTTPGTPRGYTF. The CDR3 bases are TGTGCCTCGACCACGCCCGGGACGCCCAGGGGCTACACCTTC.

V is TRBV7-8 and J is TRBJ1-6, with D tentatively TRBD1 (5 bases). V was clipped by 5 bases and J by 5 bases, with 19 bases between them. The length of the CDR3 is 17 residues. CDR1 and CDR2 (germline): SGHVS, FQNEAQ. The DNA of the CDR3 is TGTGCCAGCAGCCCGAGTGGGGGGGTGCGGGATAATTCACCCCTCCACTTT. As protein: CASSPSGGVRDNSPLHF.

This clonotype turned up a few times. The J gene is TRBJ2-2, the V gene TRBV5-1, with 9 nucleotides matching TRBD2. V lost 4 bases to trimming and J lost 4 bases; unmatched junction nucleotides: 8. The germline V gene has CDR1 SGHRS and CDR2 YFSETQ. The CDR3 runs to 16 residues. The chain's CDR3 is CASSREAGGGTGELFF. CDR3 DNA: TGCGCCAGCAGCAGAGAAGCGGGAGGTGGCACCGGGGAGCTGTTTTTT.

CDR3 sequence: CSRSGDPVRGLANIQYF. In DNA, the CDR3 is TGCAGCAGATCTGGAGATCCCGTCCGGGGGCTAGCGAACATTCAGTACTTC. This chain joins TRBV20-1 and TRBJ2-4, with D perhaps being TRBD1 or TRBD2 (6 bases each). This CDR3 spans 17 amino acids. CDR1 DFQATT and CDR2 SNEGSKA come from the germline V gene (reference sequence).

This clonotype was picked up a small number of times. The V gene is TRBV12-3 or TRBV12-4, the J gene TRBJ1-2, with TRBD1 identical over 8 bases. The CDR3 contains 17 residues. V gave up 6 bases and J gave up 0 bases; unmatched junction bases: 12. CDR3 sequence (DNA): TGTGCCAGCAGACTCACAGGGGGAAAAGGAGCTAACTATGGCTACACCTTC. It is translated as CASRLTGGKGANYGYTF.